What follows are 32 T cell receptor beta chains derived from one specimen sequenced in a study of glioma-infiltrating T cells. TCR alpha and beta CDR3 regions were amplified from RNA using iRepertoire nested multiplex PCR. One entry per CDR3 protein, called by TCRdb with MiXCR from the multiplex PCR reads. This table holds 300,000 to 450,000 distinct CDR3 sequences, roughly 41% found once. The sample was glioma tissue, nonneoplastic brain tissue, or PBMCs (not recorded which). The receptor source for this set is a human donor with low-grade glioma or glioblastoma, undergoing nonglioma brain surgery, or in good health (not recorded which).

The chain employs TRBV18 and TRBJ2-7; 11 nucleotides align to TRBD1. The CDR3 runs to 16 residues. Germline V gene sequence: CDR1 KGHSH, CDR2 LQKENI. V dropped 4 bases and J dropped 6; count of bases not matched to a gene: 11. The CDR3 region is CASSRGGQGAVGEQYF. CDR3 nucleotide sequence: TGTGCCAGCTCACGAGGAGGACAGGGGGCAGTAGGCGAGCAGTACTTC. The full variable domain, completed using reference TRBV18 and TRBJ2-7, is NAGVMQNPRHLVRRRGQEARLRCSPMKGHSHVYWYRQLPEEGLKFMVYLQKENIIDESGMPKERFSAEFPKEGPSILRIQQVVRGDSAAYFCASSRGGQGAVGEQYFGPGTRLTVT.

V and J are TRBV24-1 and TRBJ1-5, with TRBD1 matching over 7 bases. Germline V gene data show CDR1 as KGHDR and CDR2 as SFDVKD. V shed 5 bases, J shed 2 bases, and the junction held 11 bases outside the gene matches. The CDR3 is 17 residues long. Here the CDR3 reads CATSGGEGTERNQPQHF. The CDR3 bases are TGTGCCACCAGTGGAGGCGAGGGGACAGAGCGCAATCAGCCCCAGCATTTT.

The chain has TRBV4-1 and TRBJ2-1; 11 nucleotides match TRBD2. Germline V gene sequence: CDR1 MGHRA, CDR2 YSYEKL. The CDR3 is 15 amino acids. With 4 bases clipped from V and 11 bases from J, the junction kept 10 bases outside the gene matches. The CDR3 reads CASSRIAGGGNKQFF. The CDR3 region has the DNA TGCGCCAGCAGCCGGATAGCGGGAGGGGGGAATAAGCAGTTCTTC.

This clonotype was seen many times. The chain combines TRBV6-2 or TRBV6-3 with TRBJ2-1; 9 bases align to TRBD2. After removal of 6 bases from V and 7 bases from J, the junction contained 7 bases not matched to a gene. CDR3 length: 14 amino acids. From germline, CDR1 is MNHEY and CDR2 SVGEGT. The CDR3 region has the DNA TGTGCCAGCAGGCCGAGCGGGAGGTCAAATGAGCAGTTCTTC. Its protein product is CASRPSGRSNEQFF.

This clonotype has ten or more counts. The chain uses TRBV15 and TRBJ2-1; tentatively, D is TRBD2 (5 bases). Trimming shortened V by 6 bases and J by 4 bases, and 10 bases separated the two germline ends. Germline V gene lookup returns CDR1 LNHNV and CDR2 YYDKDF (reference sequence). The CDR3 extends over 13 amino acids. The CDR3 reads CATRPGVYNEQFF. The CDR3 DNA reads TGTGCCACCAGACCCGGGGTTTACAATGAGCAGTTCTTC.

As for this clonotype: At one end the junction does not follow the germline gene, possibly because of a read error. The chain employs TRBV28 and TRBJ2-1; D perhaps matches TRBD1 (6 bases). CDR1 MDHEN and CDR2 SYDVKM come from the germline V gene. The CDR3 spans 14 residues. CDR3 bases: TGTGCCAGAAAACAGGGCGAGGTGGTCAATAAGCAGTTTTTC. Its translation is CARKQGEVVNKQFF.

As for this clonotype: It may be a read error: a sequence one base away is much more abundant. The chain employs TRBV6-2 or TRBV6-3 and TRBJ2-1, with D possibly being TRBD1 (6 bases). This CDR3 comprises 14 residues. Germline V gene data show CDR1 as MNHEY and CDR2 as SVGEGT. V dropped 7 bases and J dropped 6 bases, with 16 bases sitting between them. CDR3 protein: CASNRHPTGNEQFF. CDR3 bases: TGTGCCAGCAACCGTCACCCGACAGGCAATGAGCAGTTCTTC.

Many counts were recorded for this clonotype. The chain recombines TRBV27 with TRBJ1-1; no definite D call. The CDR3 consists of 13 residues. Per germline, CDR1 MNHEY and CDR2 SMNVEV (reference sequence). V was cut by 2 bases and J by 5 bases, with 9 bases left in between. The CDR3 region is CASSLGARTEAFF. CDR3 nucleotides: TGTGCCAGCAGTTTAGGCGCTCGGACTGAAGCTTTCTTT.

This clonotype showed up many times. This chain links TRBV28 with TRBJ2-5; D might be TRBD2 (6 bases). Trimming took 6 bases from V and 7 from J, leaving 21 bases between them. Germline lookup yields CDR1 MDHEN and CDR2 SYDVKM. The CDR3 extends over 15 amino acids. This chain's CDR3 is CASSRPSVYLVTQYF. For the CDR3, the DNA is TGTGCCAGCAGCCGCCCTAGCGTCTACCTTGTGACCCAGTACTTC. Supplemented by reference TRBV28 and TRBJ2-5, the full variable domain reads DVKVTQSSRYLVKRTGEKVFLECVQDMDHENMFWYRQDPGLGLRLIYFSYDVKMKEKGDIPEGYSVSREKKERFSLILESASTNQTSMYLCASSRPSVYLVTQYFGPGTRLLVL.

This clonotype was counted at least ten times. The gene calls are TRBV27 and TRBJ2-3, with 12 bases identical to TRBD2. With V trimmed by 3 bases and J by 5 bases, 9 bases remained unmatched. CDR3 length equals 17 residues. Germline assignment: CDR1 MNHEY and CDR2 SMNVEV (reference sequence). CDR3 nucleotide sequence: TGTGCCAGCAGTTTGAGAGGTTCACTAGCGGGAGGAGATACGCAGTATTTT. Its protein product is CASSLRGSLAGGDTQYF.

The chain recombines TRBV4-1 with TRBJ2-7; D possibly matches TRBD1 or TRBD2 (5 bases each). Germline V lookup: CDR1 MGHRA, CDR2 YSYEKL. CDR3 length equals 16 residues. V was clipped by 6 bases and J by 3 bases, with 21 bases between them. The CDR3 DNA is TGCGCCAGCAGTCAACGCGACCGGGACGGATACTACGAGCAGTACTTC. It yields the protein CASSQRDRDGYYEQYF.

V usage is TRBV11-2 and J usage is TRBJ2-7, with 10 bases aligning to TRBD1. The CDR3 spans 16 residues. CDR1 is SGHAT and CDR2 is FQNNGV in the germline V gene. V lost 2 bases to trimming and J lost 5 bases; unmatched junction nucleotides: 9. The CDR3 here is CASSLFLGQGPHEQYF. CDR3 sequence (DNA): TGTGCCAGCAGCTTATTTTTGGGACAGGGGCCCCACGAGCAGTACTTC.

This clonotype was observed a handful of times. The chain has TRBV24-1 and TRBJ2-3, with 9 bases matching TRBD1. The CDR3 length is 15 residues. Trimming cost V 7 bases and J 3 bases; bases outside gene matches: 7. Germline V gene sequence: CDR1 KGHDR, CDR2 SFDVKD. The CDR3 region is CATRRGQGATDTQYF. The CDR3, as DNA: TGTGCCACCAGACGGGGACAGGGAGCAACAGATACGCAGTATTTT.

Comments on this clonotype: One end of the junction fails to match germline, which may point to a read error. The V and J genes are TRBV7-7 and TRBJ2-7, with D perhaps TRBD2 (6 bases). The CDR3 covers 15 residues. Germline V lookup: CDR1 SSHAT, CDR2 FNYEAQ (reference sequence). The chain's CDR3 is CASSLDSGPSYEQYF. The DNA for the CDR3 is TGTGCTAGCAGCTTAGATAGCGGACCCTCCTACGAGCAGTACTTC.

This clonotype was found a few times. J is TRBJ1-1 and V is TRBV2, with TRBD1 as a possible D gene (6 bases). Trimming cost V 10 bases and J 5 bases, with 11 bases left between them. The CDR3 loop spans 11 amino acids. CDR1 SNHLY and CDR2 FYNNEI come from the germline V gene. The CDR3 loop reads CATTQGTEAFF. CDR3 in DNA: TGTGCCACCACACAGGGAACTGAAGCTTTCTTT.

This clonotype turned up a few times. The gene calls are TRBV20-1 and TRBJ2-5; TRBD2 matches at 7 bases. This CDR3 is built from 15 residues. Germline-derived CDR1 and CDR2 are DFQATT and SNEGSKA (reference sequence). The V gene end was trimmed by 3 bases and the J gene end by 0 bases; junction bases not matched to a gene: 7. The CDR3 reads CSARVAGGNQETQYF. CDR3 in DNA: TGCAGTGCTAGGGTAGCGGGCGGCAACCAAGAGACCCAGTACTTC.

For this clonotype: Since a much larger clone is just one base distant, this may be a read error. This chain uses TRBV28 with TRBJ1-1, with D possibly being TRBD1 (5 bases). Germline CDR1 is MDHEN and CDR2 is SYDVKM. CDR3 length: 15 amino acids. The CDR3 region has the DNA TGTACCAGCAGTTTATTCCTCGGACAGAACACTGAAGCTTTCTTT. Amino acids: CTSSLFLGQNTEAFF.

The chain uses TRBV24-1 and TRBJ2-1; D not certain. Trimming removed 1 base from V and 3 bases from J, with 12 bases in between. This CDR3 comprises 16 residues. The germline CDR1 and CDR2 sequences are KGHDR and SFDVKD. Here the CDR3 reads CATSDLEVASYNEQFF. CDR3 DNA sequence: TGTGCCACCAGTGATTTAGAGGTAGCAAGCTACAATGAGCAGTTCTTC.

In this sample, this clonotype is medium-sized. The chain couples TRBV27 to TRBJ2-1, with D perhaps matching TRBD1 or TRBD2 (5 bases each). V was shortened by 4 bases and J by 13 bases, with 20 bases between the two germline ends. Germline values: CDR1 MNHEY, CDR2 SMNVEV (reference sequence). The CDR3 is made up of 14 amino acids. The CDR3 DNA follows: TGTGCCAGCAGTTATGGACCCAAGGGGACCTTACAGTTCTTC. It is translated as CASSYGPKGTLQFF.

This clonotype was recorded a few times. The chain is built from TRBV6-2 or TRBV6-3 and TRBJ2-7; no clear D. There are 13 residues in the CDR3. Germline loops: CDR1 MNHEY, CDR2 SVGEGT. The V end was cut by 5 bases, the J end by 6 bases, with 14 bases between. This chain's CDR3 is CASSPHGVSEQYF. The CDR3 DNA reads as TGTGCCAGCAGTCCTCACGGAGTCAGCGAGCAGTACTTC.

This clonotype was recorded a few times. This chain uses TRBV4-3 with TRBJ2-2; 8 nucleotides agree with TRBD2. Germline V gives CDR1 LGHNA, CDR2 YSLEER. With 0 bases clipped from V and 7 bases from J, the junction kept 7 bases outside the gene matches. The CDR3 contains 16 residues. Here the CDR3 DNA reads TGCGCCAGCAGCCAAGATCCAGCGGGAGCGGGCGGGGAGCTGTTTTTT. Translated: CASSQDPAGAGGELFF.

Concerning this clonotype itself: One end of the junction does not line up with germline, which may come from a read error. The CDR3 here is CASSPPGALNTEALF. CDR3 DNA sequence: TGTGCCAGCAGTCCGCCAGGGGCCCTGAACACTGAAGCTCTCTTT. J is TRBJ1-1 and V is TRBV28; the D gene is possibly TRBD1 (6 bases). Germline V lookup: CDR1 MDHEN, CDR2 SYDVKM. The CDR3 is made up of 15 amino acids.

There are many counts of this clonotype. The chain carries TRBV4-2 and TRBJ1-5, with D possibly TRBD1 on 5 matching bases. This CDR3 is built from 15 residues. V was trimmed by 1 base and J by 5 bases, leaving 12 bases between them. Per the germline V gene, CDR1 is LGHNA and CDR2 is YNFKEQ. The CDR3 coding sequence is TGTGCCAGCAGCCAAGGGTACAGGAACCATCAGCCCCAGCATTTT. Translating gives CASSQGYRNHQPQHF.

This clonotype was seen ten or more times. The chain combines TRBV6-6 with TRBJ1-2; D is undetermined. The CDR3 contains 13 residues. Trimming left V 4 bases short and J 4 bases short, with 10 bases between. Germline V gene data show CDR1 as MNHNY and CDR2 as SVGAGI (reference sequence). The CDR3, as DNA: TGTGCCAGCAGTTCCGTTATTGGCTATGGCTACACCTTC. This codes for CASSSVIGYGYTF.

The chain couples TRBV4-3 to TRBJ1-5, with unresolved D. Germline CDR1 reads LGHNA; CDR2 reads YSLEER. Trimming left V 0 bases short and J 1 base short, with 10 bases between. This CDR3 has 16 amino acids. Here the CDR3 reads CASSQDGYPSNQPQHF. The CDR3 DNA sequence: TGCGCCAGCAGCCAAGACGGCTACCCAAGCAATCAGCCCCAGCATTTT.

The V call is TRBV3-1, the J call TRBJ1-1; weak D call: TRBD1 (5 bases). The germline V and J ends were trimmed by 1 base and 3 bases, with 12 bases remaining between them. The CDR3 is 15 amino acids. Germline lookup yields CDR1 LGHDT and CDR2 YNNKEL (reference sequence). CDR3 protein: CASSQVRTFYTEAFF. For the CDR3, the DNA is TGTGCCAGCAGCCAAGTTCGGACATTCTACACTGAAGCTTTCTTT. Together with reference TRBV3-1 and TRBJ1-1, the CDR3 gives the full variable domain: DTAVSQTPKYLVTQMGNDKSIKCEQNLGHDTMYWYKQDSKKFLKIMFSYNNKELIINETVPNRFSPKSPDKAHLNLHINSLELGDSAVYFCASSQVRTFYTEAFFGQGTRLTVV.

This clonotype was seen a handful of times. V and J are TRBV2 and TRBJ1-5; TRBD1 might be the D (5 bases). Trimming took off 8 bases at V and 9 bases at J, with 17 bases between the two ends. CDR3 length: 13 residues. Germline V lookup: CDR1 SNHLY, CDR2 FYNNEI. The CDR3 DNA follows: TGTGCCAGCTATCCCGAAAGGGGCGCGCCCCAGCATTTT. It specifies CASYPERGAPQHF.

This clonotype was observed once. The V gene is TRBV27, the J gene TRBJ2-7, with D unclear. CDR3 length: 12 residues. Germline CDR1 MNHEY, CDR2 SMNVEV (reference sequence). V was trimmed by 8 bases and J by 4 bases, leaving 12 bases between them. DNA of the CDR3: TGTGCCAGCGCGAAGGGCGGATACGAGCAGTACTTC. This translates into CASAKGGYEQYF.

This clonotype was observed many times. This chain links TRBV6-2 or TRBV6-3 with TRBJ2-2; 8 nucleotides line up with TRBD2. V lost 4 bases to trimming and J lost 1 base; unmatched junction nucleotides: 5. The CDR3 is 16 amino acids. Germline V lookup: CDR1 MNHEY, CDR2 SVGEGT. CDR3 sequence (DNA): TGTGCCAGCAGTTCAATAGCGGGAAGGAACACCGGGGAGCTGTTTTTT. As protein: CASSSIAGRNTGELFF.

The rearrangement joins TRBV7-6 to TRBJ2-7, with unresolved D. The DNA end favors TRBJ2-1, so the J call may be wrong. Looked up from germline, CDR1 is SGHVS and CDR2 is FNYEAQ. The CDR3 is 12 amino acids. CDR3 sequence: CASSLDPGEQFF. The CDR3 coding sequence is TGTGCCAGCAGCTTAGATCCCGGAGAGCAGTTCTTC.

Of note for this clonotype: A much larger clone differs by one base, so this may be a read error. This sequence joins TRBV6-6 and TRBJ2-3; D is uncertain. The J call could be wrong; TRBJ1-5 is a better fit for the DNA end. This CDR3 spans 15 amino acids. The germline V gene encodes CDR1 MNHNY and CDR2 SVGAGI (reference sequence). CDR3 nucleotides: TGTGCCAGCAGTTACGTCAGGCCGGCAGCAGATACGCAGCATTTT. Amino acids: CASSYVRPAADTQHF.

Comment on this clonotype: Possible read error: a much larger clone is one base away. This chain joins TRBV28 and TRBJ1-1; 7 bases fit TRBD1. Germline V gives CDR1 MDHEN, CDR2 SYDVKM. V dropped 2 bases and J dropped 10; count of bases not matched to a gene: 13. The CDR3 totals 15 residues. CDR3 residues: CASSLPRQGTSPAFF. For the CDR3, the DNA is TGTGCCAGCAGTTTACCCAGACAGGGAACGTCGCCAGCTTTCTTT.